The present T cell receptor beta chain was sequenced within a study of OX40 agonist ivuxolimab in advanced cancers. Study-wide context: Ivuxolimab is a fully human IgG2 antibody that activates OX40 (CD134). Study findings and constraints: What antigens the expanded peripheral T cells recognized was never established. At 0.1 to 3.0 mg/kg and by week 6, clonal expansion occurred in CD4+ and CD8+ blood T cells. Among the lowest peripheral clonal expansion occurred in 0.1-3.0 mg/kg partial responders.

Germline V lookup: CDR1 GTSNPN, CDR2 SVGIG (reference sequence). The CDR3 totals 14 residues. Unmatched junction bases numbered 4, after V lost 3 bases and J lost 4 bases. Produced via immunoSEQ multiplex PCR; TCRdb's table is partial and in-frame only. The sample yields 65,000 or so clones, around four fifths seen once. With respect to this clone: Its matching antigen is unknown.

This clonotype was obtained from an adult with an advanced solid tumor such as melanoma, head and neck, liver or kidney cancer. This specimen consisted of CD4+ or CD8+ T cells sorted from blood, obtained in a trial of the OX40 agonist ivuxolimab. The chain has TRBV30 and TRBJ2-2; 8 bases fit TRBD1. The DNA for the CDR3 is TGTGCCTGGAGGATAACAGGGGGCACCGGGGAGCTGTTTTTT. Translated: CAWRITGGTGELFF.